Presented here are 12 T cell receptor beta chains from one specimen sequenced in a study of blood T cells in healthy people across ages. Primed by a sample-barcoded 5' primer and a J-beta primer mix, a second PCR proceeded for about 7 to 11 cycles. TCRdb called the 5' RACE reads again in MiXCR, with one record for every CDR3 protein. The sample lists some 1.8 million distinct CDR3 sequences; 39% were seen once. The sequenced sample consisted of blood. The receptor source for this set is a human donor in good health.

The rearrangement joins TRBV7-9 to TRBJ2-7; D ambiguous. CDR1 is SEHNR, CDR2 FQNEAQ, per germline (reference sequence). The CDR3 is 15 residues long. Trimming removed 5 bases at V and 0 bases at J, with 14 bases between. The CDR3 sequence: CASSPTRARSYEQYF. The CDR3 coding sequence is TGTGCCAGCAGCCCCACTCGGGCCCGCTCCTACGAGCAGTACTTC.

This clonotype was picked up one time. The germline gene is not matched at one end of the junction; a read error may be the cause. CDR3 in amino acids: CASSPTSGGATYSEQFF. CDR3 sequence (DNA): TGCGCCAGCAGCCCGACTAGCGGGGGGGCCACCTACAGTGAGCAGTTCTTC. The chain joins TRBV5-1 to TRBJ2-1; 14 bases match TRBD2. The germline V gene encodes CDR1 SGHRS and CDR2 YFSETQ. The CDR3 runs to 17 residues.

The chain carries TRBV28 and TRBJ1-5; TRBD1 might be the D (5 bases). Trimming stripped 4 bases from V and 3 bases from J, with 10 bases between. The length of the CDR3 is 14 residues. Germline values: CDR1 MDHEN, CDR2 SYDVKM. The CDR3 DNA sequence: TGTGCCAGCAGTTCCACAGGATACAATCAGCCCCAGCATTTT. Translating gives CASSSTGYNQPQHF.

This sequence joins TRBV7-3 and TRBJ2-3, with unresolved D. V lost 3 bases to trimming and J lost 2 bases, with 9 bases between them. The CDR3 sequence is 14 residues long. The germline CDR1 and CDR2 sequences are SGHTA and FQGTGA. The DNA for the CDR3 is TGTGCCAGCAGCTTGCTCGGGCCCACAGATACGCAGTATTTT. Its translation is CASSLLGPTDTQYF.

CDR3 in amino acids: CASPGRNTEAFF. CDR3 in DNA: TGTGCCAGTCCCGGGCGGAACACTGAAGCTTTCTTT. V and J are TRBV6-5 and TRBJ1-1; D unresolved. Trimming stripped 9 bases from V and 1 base from J, with 9 bases between. The CDR3 is 12 residues long. Germline lookup yields CDR1 MNHEY and CDR2 SVGAGI.

This clonotype was counted between two and nine times. In DNA, the CDR3 is TGTGCCAGCAGCCCCCTCCCACTAGCGGGGGGCACAGATACGCAGTATTTT. It codes for CASSPLPLAGGTDTQYF. The genes are TRBV3-1 and TRBJ2-3; 11 positions agree with TRBD2. Trimming removed 4 bases from V and 1 base from J; junction bases left unmatched: 7. The germline V gene encodes CDR1 LGHDT and CDR2 YNNKEL (reference sequence). The CDR3 runs 17 residues.

The rearrangement joins TRBV12-3 or TRBV12-4 to TRBJ2-7, with 11 bases fitting TRBD1. Losses at the gene ends were 4 bases for V and 4 bases for J; bases not matched to a gene: 9. The CDR3 runs 16 residues. CDR3: CASSSGFRDRGYEQYF. In nucleotides, the CDR3 is TGTGCCAGCAGTTCCGGGTTCCGGGACAGGGGGTACGAGCAGTACTTC.

The chain carries TRBV6-2 or TRBV6-3 and TRBJ2-7, with D perhaps matching TRBD1 (5 bases). Germline CDR1 reads MNHEY; CDR2 reads SVGEGT. Trimming left V 4 bases short and J 3 bases short, with 19 bases between. The CDR3 totals 16 residues. The CDR3 region has the DNA TGTGCCAGCAGTTCCCATCAGGGAAGGCGTAACTACGAGCAGTACTTC. Amino acid sequence: CASSSHQGRRNYEQYF.

This chain links TRBV5-6 with TRBJ2-3; 10 nucleotides line up with TRBD1. CDR3 length equals 18 residues. Unmatched junction bases numbered 11, after V lost 3 bases and J lost 1 base. The germline V gene has CDR1 SGHDT and CDR2 YYEEEE. The DNA of the CDR3 is TGTGCCAGCAGCTCGGGACAGGGGCTGGTTGGAGGCACAGATACGCAGTATTTT. Translating gives CASSSGQGLVGGTDTQYF.

The J gene is TRBJ1-2, the V gene TRBV7-9, with unresolved D. V shed 3 bases and J shed 0 bases, with 11 bases lying between them. Germline V gene lookup returns CDR1 SEHNR and CDR2 FQNEAQ (reference sequence). The CDR3 extends over 15 amino acids. CDR3 sequence: CASSFNPGPNYGYTF. The CDR3 DNA reads TGTGCCAGCAGCTTCAATCCAGGACCTAACTATGGCTACACCTTC.

In its sample, this clonotype was seen a few times. J is TRBJ2-6 and V is TRBV4-1; D may be TRBD1 (5 bases). The V end was cut by 4 bases, the J end by 0 bases, with 10 bases between. The CDR3 consists of 16 residues. Germline loops: CDR1 MGHRA, CDR2 YSYEKL. CDR3 nucleotide sequence: TGCGCCAGCAGCCGCCTAGGGGTCTCTGGGGCCAACGTCCTGACTTTC. This encodes CASSRLGVSGANVLTF.

The J gene is TRBJ2-7, the V gene TRBV5-5, with a possible D match to TRBD2 (6 bases). Trimming removed 1 base from V and 6 bases from J, with 11 bases in between. There are 13 residues in the CDR3. Germline CDR1 SGHKS, CDR2 YYEKEE (reference sequence). CDR3 nucleotides: TGTGCCAGCAGCTTGTTGGAGGGGCTCGAGCAGTACTTC. Protein product: CASSLLEGLEQYF. Supplemented by reference TRBV5-5 and TRBJ2-7, the full variable domain reads DAGVTQSPTHLIKTRGQQVTLRCSPISGHKSVSWYQQVLGQGPQFIFQYYEKEERGRGNFPDRFSARQFPNYSSELNVNALLLGDSALYLCASSLLEGLEQYFGPGTRLTVT.